Below, 13 T cell receptor beta chains from the same sample are listed, as sequenced in a study of kidney transplant recipient with SARS-CoV-2 infection. TCRdb fed the reads into MiXCR, producing one record per CDR3 protein. This sample has under 300,000 distinct CDR3 sequences, with 29% found just once. This specimen consisted of a blood sample, obtained at baseline and on roughly day 120 from a kidney transplant recipient. Receptors originate from a male patient in his thirties who had COVID-19 and was a kidney transplant recipient. Some T cells may have originated in the graft donor.

This clonotype occurred many times. This chain uses TRBV6-4 with TRBJ2-2; 7 bases agree with TRBD1. V was clipped by 4 bases and J by 4 bases; unmatched bases: 3. This CDR3 has 14 residues. The germline CDR1 and CDR2 sequences are MRHNA and SNTAGT. The CDR3 loop is CASSVAGGTGELFF. In DNA, the CDR3 is TGTGCCAGCAGTGTGGCAGGGGGCACCGGGGAGCTGTTTTTT.

With respect to this clonotype: One end of the junction is discordant with germline, which a read error may explain. The genes are TRBV19 and TRBJ1-2; unclear D gene. The CDR3 is 13 residues long. The V gene's germline CDR1 is LNHDA and CDR2 SQIVND (reference sequence). The CDR3 sequence is CAGSIGRPYGYTF. CDR3 DNA: TGTGCCGGTAGTATAGGACGGCCCTATGGCTACACCTTC.

This clonotype was observed at least ten times. CDR3 DNA sequence: TGCGCCAGCAGCCAAGGCAGGGGGCGAGTCGGGGAGCTGTTTTTT. Its protein is CASSQGRGRVGELFF. The chain carries TRBV4-1 and TRBJ2-2; 8 bases are a match to TRBD1. The V gene's germline CDR1 is MGHRA and CDR2 YSYEKL. Germline trimming cut 1 base from V and 7 bases from J; bases unmatched to any gene: 5. The CDR3 contains 15 residues.

This clonotype came up many times. The J gene is TRBJ2-7, the V gene TRBV30, with 11 nucleotides matching TRBD2. The V and J ends lost 3 bases and 7 bases, in that order; junction bases with no gene match: 14. This CDR3 comprises 16 residues. Per germline, CDR1 GTSNPN and CDR2 SVGIG (reference sequence). As DNA, the CDR3 is TGTGCCTGGAGCGGGACTAGCGGAAGGGGGGTGGAGGAGCAGTACTTC. Translating gives CAWSGTSGRGVEEQYF.

In this sample, this clonotype turned up a few times. At one boundary the junction diverges from the germline segment, which might be a read error. The chain carries TRBV10-3 and TRBJ2-3; no firm D call. CDR1 ENHRY and CDR2 SYGVKD come from the germline V gene. This CDR3 region has 13 residues. Written as DNA, the CDR3 is TGTGCCGTCAGTGAGTCGAGCACAGATACGCAGTATTTT. Translating gives CAVSESSTDTQYF.

This clonotype has only one observation. This sequence may be a read error, since a much larger clone differs from it by one base. The chain links TRBV6-1 to TRBJ1-3; tentative D call: TRBD1 (6 bases). The CDR3 has 16 residues. V was pared by 4 bases and J by 2 bases, with 15 bases between. The germline V gene has CDR1 MNHNS and CDR2 SASEGT. Written as DNA, the CDR3 is TGTGCCAGCAGTGTTGGCAGGGGAAGCCCTGGAAACACCATATATTTT. Translated: CASSVGRGSPGNTIYF.

Many counts were recorded for this clonotype. The genes are TRBV5-3 and TRBJ1-2; D not certain. TRBV5-3 is treated as an ORF (open reading frame) with a function not yet certain. There are 16 residues in the CDR3. V was trimmed by 7 bases and J by 4 bases, leaving 23 bases between them. The CDR3 loop is CARLRGVVRKTYGYTF. The CDR3 DNA reads as TGTGCCAGACTTCGGGGAGTGGTGAGAAAGACCTATGGCTACACCTTC.

There are many counts of this clonotype. V usage is TRBV28 and J usage is TRBJ1-3; D call uncertain. Germline-derived CDR1 and CDR2 are MDHEN and SYDVKM. The V end lost 6 bases, the J end lost 0 bases, and 12 bases lay between the germline ends. This CDR3 is 15 amino acids long. CDR3 amino acids: CASSSPVSSGNTIYF. CDR3 in DNA: TGTGCCAGCAGCTCACCCGTGAGCTCTGGAAACACCATATATTTT.

There are a few counts of this clonotype. The chain combines TRBV24-1 with TRBJ2-6; D unclear. CDR1 KGHDR and CDR2 SFDVKD come from the germline V gene. The germline V and J ends were trimmed by 7 bases and 0 bases, with 3 bases remaining between them. This CDR3 is built from 13 residues. The CDR3 protein is CATRGSGANVLTF. The CDR3 bases are TGTGCCACCAGGGGCTCTGGGGCCAACGTCCTGACTTTC.

The chain recombines TRBV4-1 with TRBJ2-3, with TRBD1 matching 11 bases. Germline CDR1 and CDR2: MGHRA and YSYEKL. This CDR3 contains 17 residues. J lost 1 base, V lost 4 bases, and 7 bases had no gene match. CDR3 protein: CASSLGQGALGTDTQYF. For the CDR3, the DNA is TGCGCCAGCAGCCTAGGACAGGGGGCGCTCGGCACAGATACGCAGTATTTT.

This clonotype has a count of ten or more. The rearrangement uses TRBV3-1 and TRBJ2-2; D is undetermined. Per germline, CDR1 LGHDT and CDR2 YNNKEL (reference sequence). The CDR3 is 18 residues long. V was cut by 3 bases and J by 5 bases, with 22 bases left in between. Here the CDR3 DNA reads TGTGCCAGCAGCCAGTATGATCCCATTTCAGGCTTGACCGGGGAGCTGTTTTTT. It specifies CASSQYDPISGLTGELFF.

This clonotype has at least ten counts. This chain joins TRBV6-5 and TRBJ2-2; D is possibly TRBD1 (5 bases). The CDR3 loop spans 15 amino acids. Trimming left V 6 bases short and J 0 bases short, with 11 bases between. Germline V gives CDR1 MNHEY, CDR2 SVGAGI. Here the CDR3 reads CASSPQVANTGELFF. DNA for the CDR3: TGTGCCAGCAGCCCACAGGTGGCGAACACCGGGGAGCTGTTTTTT.

Remarks on this clonotype: The junction departs from the called germline gene at one end, perhaps through a read error. The V call is TRBV7-7, the J call TRBJ2-2, with 11 nucleotides matching TRBD2. There are 15 residues in the CDR3. The V gene's germline CDR1 is SSHAT and CDR2 FNYEAQ (reference sequence). The CDR3, as DNA: TGTGCCAGCAGCTTAGGACTAGCGGGAACCGGGGAGCCGTTTTTT. It codes for CASSLGLAGTGEPFF.